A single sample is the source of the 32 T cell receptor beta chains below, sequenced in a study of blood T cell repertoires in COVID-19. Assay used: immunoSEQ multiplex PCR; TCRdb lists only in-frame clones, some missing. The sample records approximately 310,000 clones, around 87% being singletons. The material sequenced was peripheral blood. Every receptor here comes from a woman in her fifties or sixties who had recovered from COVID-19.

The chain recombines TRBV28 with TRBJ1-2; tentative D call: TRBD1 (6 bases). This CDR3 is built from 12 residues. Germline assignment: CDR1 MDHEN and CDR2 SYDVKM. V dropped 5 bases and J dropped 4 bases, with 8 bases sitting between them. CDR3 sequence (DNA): TGTGCCAGCAGTGGGGGCCTCTATGGCTACACCTTC. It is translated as CASSGGLYGYTF.

CDR3 loop: CASSSLAQGGGYTEAFF. CDR3 sequence (DNA): TGTGCCAGCAGCTCTCTAGCACAGGGGGGCGGATACACTGAAGCTTTCTTT. This rearrangement joins TRBV11-2 to TRBJ1-1; TRBD1 matches 8 bases. Germline CDR1 is SGHAT and CDR2 is FQNNGV. V trimming: 4 bases; J trimming: 3 bases; junction bases outside the gene matches: 13. The CDR3 extends over 17 amino acids.

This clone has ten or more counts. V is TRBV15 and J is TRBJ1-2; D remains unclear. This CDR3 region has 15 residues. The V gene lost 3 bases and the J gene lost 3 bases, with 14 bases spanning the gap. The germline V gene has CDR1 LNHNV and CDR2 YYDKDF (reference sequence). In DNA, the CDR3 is TGTGCCACCAGCAGCCCCGACAAGTCCGACTATGGCTACACCTTC. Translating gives CATSSPDKSDYGYTF.

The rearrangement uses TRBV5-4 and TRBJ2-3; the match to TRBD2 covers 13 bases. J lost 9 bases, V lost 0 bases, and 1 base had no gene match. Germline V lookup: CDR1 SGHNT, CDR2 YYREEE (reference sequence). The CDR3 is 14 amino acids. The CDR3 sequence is CASSLGLAGGTQYF. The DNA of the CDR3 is TGTGCCAGCAGCTTGGGACTAGCGGGAGGCACGCAGTATTTT.

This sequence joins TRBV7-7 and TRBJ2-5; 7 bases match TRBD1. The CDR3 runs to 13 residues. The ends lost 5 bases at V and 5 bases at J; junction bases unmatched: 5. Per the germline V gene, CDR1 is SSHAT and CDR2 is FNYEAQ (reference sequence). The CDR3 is CASSLTGPETQYF. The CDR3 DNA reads TGTGCCAGCAGCCTGACAGGGCCCGAGACCCAGTACTTC. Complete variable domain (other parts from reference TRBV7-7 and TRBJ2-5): GAGVSQSPRYKVTKRGQDVTLRCDPISSHATLYWYQQALGQGPEFLTYFNYEAQPDKSGLPSDRFSAERPEGSISTLTIQRTEQRDSAMYRCASSLTGPETQYFGPGTRLLVL.

CDR3: CASTWTSGGANEQFF. The DNA of the CDR3 is TGTGCCAGCACCTGGACTAGCGGGGGGGCAAATGAGCAGTTCTTC. This chain uses TRBV7-9 with TRBJ2-1; TRBD2 matches at 15 bases. The CDR3 contains 15 residues. Per germline, CDR1 SEHNR and CDR2 FQNEAQ (reference sequence). The V segment lost 7 bases and the J segment 7 bases; nucleotides outside the gene matches: 5.

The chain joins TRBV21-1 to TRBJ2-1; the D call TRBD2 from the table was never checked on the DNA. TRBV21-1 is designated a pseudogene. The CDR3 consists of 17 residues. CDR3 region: CASSKAIAGCCYNEQFF. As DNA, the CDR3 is TGTGCCAGCAGCAAAGCGATCGCGGGTTGCTGCTACAATGAGCAGTTCTTC.

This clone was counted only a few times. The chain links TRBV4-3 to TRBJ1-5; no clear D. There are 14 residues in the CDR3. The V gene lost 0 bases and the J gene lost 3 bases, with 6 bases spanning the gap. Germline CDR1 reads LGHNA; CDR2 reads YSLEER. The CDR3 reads CASSQDLANQPQHF. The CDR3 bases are TGCGCCAGCAGCCAAGATTTGGCCAATCAGCCCCAGCATTTT.

The CDR3 bases are TGTGCCAGCAGCCAAGAATTGCGGGAGAGAGACAATGAGCAGTTCTTC. This encodes CASSQELRERDNEQFF. V is TRBV3-1 (or the pseudogene TRBV3-2) and J is TRBJ2-1; 7 positions match TRBD2. V lost 0 bases and J lost 5; bases outside the gene matches: 7. The CDR3 sequence is 16 residues long. Per the germline V gene, CDR1 is LGHDT and CDR2 is YNNKEL (reference sequence).

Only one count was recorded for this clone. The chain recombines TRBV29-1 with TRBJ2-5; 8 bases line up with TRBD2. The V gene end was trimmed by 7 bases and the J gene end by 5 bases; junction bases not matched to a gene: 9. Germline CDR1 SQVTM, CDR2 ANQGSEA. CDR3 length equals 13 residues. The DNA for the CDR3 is TGCAGCGATTTTAGCGGGACCCTGGAGACCCAGTACTTC. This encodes CSDFSGTLETQYF.

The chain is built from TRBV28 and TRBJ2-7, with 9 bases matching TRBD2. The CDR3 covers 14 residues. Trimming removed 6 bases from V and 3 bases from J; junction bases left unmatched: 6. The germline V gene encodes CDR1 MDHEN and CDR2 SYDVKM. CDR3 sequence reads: CASRKTSGRYEQYF. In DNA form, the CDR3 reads TGTGCCAGCAGAAAGACTAGCGGACGCTACGAGCAGTACTTC.

The CDR3 here is CAISERGQSNYGYTF. CDR3 bases: TGTGCCATCAGTGAAAGGGGACAGAGTAACTATGGCTACACCTTC. The chain recombines TRBV10-3 with TRBJ1-2, with 7 bases lining up with TRBD1. Trimming took 3 bases from V and 1 from J; bases not matched to a gene: 5. The CDR3 length is 15 residues. CDR1 and CDR2 (germline): ENHRY, SYGVKD.

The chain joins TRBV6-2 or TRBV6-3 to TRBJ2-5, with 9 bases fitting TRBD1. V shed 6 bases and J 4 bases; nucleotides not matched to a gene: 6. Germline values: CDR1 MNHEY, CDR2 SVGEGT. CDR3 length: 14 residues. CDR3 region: CASSDTGGAETQYF. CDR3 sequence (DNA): TGTGCCAGCAGCGATACAGGGGGCGCAGAGACCCAGTACTTC.

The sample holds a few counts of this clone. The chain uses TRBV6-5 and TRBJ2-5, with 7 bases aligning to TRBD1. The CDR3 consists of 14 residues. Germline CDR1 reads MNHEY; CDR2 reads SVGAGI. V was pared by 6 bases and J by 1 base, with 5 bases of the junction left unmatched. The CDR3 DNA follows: TGTGCCAGCAGGTCGGACAGGCTCCAAGAGACCCAGTACTTC. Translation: CASRSDRLQETQYF.

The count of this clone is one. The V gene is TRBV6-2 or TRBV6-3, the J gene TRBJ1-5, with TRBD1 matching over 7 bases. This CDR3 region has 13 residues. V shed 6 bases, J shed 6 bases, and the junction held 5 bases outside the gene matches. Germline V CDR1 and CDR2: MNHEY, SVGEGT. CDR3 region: CASSRQGSQPQHF. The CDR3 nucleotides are TGTGCCAGCAGCCGACAGGGAAGTCAGCCCCAGCATTTT.

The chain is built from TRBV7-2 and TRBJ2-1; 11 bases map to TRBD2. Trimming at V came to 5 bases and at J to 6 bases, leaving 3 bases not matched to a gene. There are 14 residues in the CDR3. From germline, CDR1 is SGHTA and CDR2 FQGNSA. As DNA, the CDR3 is TGTGCCAGCAGCCCGGGACTAGCGGTCAATGAGCAGTTCTTC. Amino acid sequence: CASSPGLAVNEQFF.

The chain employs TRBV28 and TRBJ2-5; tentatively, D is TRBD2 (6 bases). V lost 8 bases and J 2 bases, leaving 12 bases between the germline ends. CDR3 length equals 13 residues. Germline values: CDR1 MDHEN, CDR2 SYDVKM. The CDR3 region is CASYGGEQETQYF. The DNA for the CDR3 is TGTGCCAGCTACGGGGGAGAACAAGAGACCCAGTACTTC.

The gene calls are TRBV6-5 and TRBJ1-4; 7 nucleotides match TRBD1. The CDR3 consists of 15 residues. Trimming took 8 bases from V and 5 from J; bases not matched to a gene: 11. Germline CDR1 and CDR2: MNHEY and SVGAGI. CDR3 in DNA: TGTGCCAGCGGGGTACCAGGGGGGACCAATGAAAAACTGTTTTTT. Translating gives CASGVPGGTNEKLFF.

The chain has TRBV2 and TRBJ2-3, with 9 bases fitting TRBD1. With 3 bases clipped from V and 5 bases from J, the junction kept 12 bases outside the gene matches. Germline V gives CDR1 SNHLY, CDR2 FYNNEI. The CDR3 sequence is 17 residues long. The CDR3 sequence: CASSEEVIQGAGDTQYF. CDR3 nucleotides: TGTGCCAGCAGTGAGGAGGTCATACAGGGGGCCGGAGATACGCAGTATTTT.

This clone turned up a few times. CDR3 region: CASSSNGYYKGSSYNEQFF. Written as DNA, the CDR3 is TGTGCCAGCAGTTCTAATGGGTACTACAAGGGGTCCTCCTACAATGAGCAGTTCTTC. This rearrangement joins TRBV28 to TRBJ2-1; tentatively, D is TRBD1 (5 bases). The CDR3 sequence is 19 residues long. V was shortened by 4 bases and J by 0 bases, with 22 bases between the two germline ends. Germline assignment: CDR1 MDHEN and CDR2 SYDVKM.

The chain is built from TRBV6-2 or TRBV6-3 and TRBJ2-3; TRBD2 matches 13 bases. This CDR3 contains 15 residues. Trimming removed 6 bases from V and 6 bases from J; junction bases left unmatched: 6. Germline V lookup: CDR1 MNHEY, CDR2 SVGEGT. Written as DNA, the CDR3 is TGTGCCAGCAGCCGACTAGCGGGAGGCAGGGATACGCAGTATTTT. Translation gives CASSRLAGGRDTQYF.

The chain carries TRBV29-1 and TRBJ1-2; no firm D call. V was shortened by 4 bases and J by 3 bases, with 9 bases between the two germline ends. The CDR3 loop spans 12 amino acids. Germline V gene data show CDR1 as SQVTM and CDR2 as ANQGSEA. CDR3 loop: CSVGPLDYGYTF. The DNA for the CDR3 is TGCAGCGTTGGGCCTCTGGACTATGGCTACACCTTC.

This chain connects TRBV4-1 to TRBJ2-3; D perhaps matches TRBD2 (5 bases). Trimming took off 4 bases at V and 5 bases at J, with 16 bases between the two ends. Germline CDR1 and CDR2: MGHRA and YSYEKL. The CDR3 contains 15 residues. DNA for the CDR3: TGCGCCAGCAGCCGGGATTTCGGCCGGGGAGATACGCAGTATTTT. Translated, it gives CASSRDFGRGDTQYF.

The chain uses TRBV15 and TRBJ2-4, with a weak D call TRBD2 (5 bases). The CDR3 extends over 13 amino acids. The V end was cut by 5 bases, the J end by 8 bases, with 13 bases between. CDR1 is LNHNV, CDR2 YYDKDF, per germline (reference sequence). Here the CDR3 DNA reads TGTGCCACCAGCCATACTAGAAACGACATTCAGTACTTC. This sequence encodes CATSHTRNDIQYF.

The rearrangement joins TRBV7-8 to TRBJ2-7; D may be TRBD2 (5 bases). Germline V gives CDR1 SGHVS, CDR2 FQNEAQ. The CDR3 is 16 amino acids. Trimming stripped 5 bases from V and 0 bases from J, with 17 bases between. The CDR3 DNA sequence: TGTGCCAGCAGCCTCCCCAGCGGAACGAGCTCCTACGAGCAGTACTTC. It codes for CASSLPSGTSSYEQYF. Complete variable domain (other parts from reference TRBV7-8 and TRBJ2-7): GAGVSQSPRYKVAKRGQDVALRCDPISGHVSLFWYQQALGQGPEFLTYFQNEAQLDKSGLPSDRFFAERPEGSVSTLKIQRTQQEDSAVYLCASSLPSGTSSYEQYFGPGTRLTVT.

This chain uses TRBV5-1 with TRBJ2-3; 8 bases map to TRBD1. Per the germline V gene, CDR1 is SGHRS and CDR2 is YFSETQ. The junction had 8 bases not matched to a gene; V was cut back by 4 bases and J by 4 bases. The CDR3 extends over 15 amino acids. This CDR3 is CASSRQTGESDTQYF. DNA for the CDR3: TGCGCCAGCAGCAGGCAGACAGGGGAATCAGATACGCAGTATTTT. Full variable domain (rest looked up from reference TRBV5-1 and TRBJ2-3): KAGVTQTPRYLIKTRGQQVTLSCSPISGHRSVSWYQQTPGQGLQFLFEYFSETQRNKGNFPGRFSGRQFSNSRSEMNVSTLELGDSALYLCASSRQTGESDTQYFGPGTRLTVL.

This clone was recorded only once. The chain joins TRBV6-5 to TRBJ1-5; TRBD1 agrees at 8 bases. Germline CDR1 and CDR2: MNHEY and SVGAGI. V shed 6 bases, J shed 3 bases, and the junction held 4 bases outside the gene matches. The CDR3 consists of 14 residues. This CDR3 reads CASRVGQVNQPQHF. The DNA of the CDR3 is TGTGCCAGCAGGGTGGGACAGGTCAATCAGCCCCAGCATTTT.

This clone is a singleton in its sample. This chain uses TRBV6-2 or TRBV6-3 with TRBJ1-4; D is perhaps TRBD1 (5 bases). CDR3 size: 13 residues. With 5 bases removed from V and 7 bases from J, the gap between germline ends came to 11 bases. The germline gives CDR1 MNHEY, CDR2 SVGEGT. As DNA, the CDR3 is TGTGCCAGCAGTCCAGGGTTCGGTGAAAAACTGTTTTTT. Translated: CASSPGFGEKLFF.

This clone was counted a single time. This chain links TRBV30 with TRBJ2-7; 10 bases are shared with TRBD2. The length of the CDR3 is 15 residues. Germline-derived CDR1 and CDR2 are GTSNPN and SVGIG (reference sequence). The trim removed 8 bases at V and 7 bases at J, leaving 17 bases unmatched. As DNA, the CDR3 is TGTGCCCGATCGGGTCCCAGCGGGGGGGCGGGGGAGCAGTACTTC. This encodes CARSGPSGGAGEQYF. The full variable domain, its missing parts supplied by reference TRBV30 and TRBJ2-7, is SQTIHQWPATLVQPVGSPLSLECTVEGTSNPNLYWYRQAAGRGLQLLFYSVGIGQISSEVPQNLSASRPQDRQFILSSKKLLLSDSGFYLCARSGPSGGAGEQYFGPGTRLTVT.

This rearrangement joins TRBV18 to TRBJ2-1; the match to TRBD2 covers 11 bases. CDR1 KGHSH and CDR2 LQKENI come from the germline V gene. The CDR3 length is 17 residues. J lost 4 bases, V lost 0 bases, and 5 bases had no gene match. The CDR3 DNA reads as TGTGCCAGCTCACCACCATTAGCGGGGGGGCTGTACAATGAGCAGTTCTTC. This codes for CASSPPLAGGLYNEQFF.

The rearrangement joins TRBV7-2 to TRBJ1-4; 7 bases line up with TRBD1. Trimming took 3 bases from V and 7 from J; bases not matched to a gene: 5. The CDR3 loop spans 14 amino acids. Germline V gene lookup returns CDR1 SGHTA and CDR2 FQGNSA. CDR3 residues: CASSFSGTAEKLFF. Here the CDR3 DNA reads TGTGCCAGCAGCTTTAGCGGGACAGCTGAAAAACTGTTTTTT.

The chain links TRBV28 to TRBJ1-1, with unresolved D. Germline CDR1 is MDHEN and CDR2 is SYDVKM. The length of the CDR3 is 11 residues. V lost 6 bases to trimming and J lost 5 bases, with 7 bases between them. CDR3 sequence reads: CASSPNTEAFF. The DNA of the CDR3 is TGTGCCAGCAGCCCTAATACTGAAGCTTTCTTT.